The 21 T cell receptor beta chains reported below all come from one sample, sequenced in a study of shared clonotypes between healthy human individuals. The data were produced by immunoSEQ multiplex PCR, yet TCRdb's version contains in-frame clones alone and is incomplete. The data contain some 1,100,000 clones, approximately 80% of them singletons. The sequencing input was memory CD4+ T cells from PBMCs. Documented subset: CD45RA-negative fraction. The receptors were sampled from a man younger than 35 in good health. Some clones in this sample may be carry-over from other donors' samples.

To note about this clone: A read error is possible here, since a much larger clone lies one base away. This is likely a read error, given that the CDR3 carries no conserved phenylalanine or tryptophan at its end. This sample includes further DNA sequences coding for the same CDR3. The chain recombines TRBV5-4 with TRBJ1-1; 9 nucleotides match TRBD1. V was clipped by 0 bases and J by 3 bases; unmatched bases: 6. The CDR3 covers 16 residues. The germline CDR1 and CDR2 sequences are SGHNT and YYREEE (reference sequence). The CDR3 DNA follows: TGTGCCAGCAGCTTGGGGACAGGGGTTGAGGACACTGAAGCTTTCTCT. This encodes CASSLGTGVEDTEAFS.

This clone occurred once. The rearrangement joins TRBV5-1 to TRBJ2-3; TRBD1 agrees at 8 bases. V gave up 4 bases and J gave up 2 bases; unmatched junction bases: 6. CDR3 size: 15 residues. Germline CDR1 is SGHRS and CDR2 is YFSETQ. This CDR3 reads CASSPGQGNTDTQYF. CDR3 bases: TGCGCCAGCAGCCCTGGACAGGGTAACACAGATACGCAGTATTTT.

This clone was counted a few times. The same CDR3 also results from other DNA sequences found in this sample. The chain recombines TRBV28 with TRBJ1-5; tentative D call: TRBD1 (5 bases). The germline gives CDR1 MDHEN, CDR2 SYDVKM. V lost 3 bases and J lost 1, with 16 bases in between. The CDR3 sequence is 17 residues long. The CDR3 loop reads CASSLPRGVLSNQPQHF. The CDR3 coding sequence is TGTGCCAGCAGTTTGCCGAGGGGCGTCCTAAGCAATCAGCCCCAGCATTTT.

This clone was picked up a small number of times. V is TRBV7-9 and J is TRBJ1-1; possibly TRBD1 for D (5 bases). Germline CDR1 is SEHNR and CDR2 is FQNEAQ (reference sequence). The CDR3 sequence is 17 residues long. V shed 3 bases and J shed 1 base, with 18 bases lying between them. CDR3 in DNA: TGTGCCAGCAGCTTCATACCCCCGGGACGGGAGAACACTGAAGCTTTCTTT. Amino acid sequence: CASSFIPPGRENTEAFF.

The chain couples TRBV5-1 to TRBJ2-5; 9 bases fit TRBD1. The CDR3 consists of 15 residues. V gave up 0 bases and J gave up 5 bases; unmatched junction bases: 5. Germline CDR1 reads SGHRS; CDR2 reads YFSETQ. CDR3 in amino acids: CASSLGDRAGETQYF. CDR3 sequence (DNA): TGCGCCAGCAGCTTGGGGGACAGGGCTGGGGAGACCCAGTACTTC. The whole variable domain, filled in from reference TRBV5-1 and TRBJ2-5, reads KAGVTQTPRYLIKTRGQQVTLSCSPISGHRSVSWYQQTPGQGLQFLFEYFSETQRNKGNFPGRFSGRQFSNSRSEMNVSTLELGDSALYLCASSLGDRAGETQYFGPGTRLLVL.

V gene TRBV6-1 combines with J gene TRBJ1-3; D gene ambiguous. CDR1 MNHNS and CDR2 SASEGT come from the germline V gene. This CDR3 is built from 13 residues. V dropped 5 bases and J dropped 9 bases, with 14 bases sitting between them. The CDR3 DNA reads as TGTGCCAGCAGTCCCGGTCCTTTTTTCACCATATATTTT. Translation: CASSPGPFFTIYF.

The chain has TRBV30 and TRBJ1-5; D remains ambiguous. This CDR3 contains 15 residues. V lost 7 bases and J lost 2, with 18 bases in between. Germline assignment: CDR1 GTSNPN and CDR2 SVGIG (reference sequence). The CDR3: CAYRPSGLGNQPQHF. The CDR3 region has the DNA TGTGCCTATAGACCGTCGGGATTGGGCAATCAGCCCCAGCATTTT.

The rearrangement joins TRBV5-4 to TRBJ2-7, with D possibly being TRBD1 (6 bases). Germline CDR1 SGHNT, CDR2 YYREEE (reference sequence). The CDR3 length is 14 residues. V was shortened by 2 bases and J by 3 bases, with 12 bases between the two germline ends. In nucleotides, the CDR3 is TGTGCCAGCAGCTTCGACAGGACCCTCTACGAGCAGTACTTC. It yields the protein CASSFDRTLYEQYF.

The chain couples TRBV5-1 to TRBJ2-7; 8 bases match TRBD2. V shed 1 base and J 7 bases; nucleotides not matched to a gene: 7. Per the germline V gene, CDR1 is SGHRS and CDR2 is YFSETQ. The length of the CDR3 is 14 residues. CDR3 in amino acids: CASSLYGRVGEQYF. The CDR3 DNA reads TGCGCCAGCAGCTTGTACGGGAGGGTGGGGGAGCAGTACTTC. The variable domain in full, with the rest retrieved from reference TRBV5-1 and TRBJ2-7, is KAGVTQTPRYLIKTRGQQVTLSCSPISGHRSVSWYQQTPGQGLQFLFEYFSETQRNKGNFPGRFSGRQFSNSRSEMNVSTLELGDSALYLCASSLYGRVGEQYFGPGTRLTVT.

This clone was seen once. The chain carries TRBV5-1 and TRBJ2-5; D not resolved. Germline loops: CDR1 SGHRS, CDR2 YFSETQ. The CDR3 length is 13 residues. Trimming removed 2 bases from V and 1 base from J, with 6 bases in between. The CDR3 DNA sequence: TGCGCCAGCAGCTTACGGTTCCAAGAGACCCAGTACTTC. It encodes CASSLRFQETQYF.

The rearrangement links TRBV27 to TRBJ2-7, with 8 bases identical to TRBD1. This CDR3 has 15 residues. The junction had 5 bases not matched to a gene; V was cut back by 3 bases and J by 1 base. The germline gives CDR1 MNHEY, CDR2 SMNVEV (reference sequence). The CDR3 DNA reads as TGTGCCAGCAGTTTGATGGGACAGGCGTCCTACGAGCAGTACTTC. It specifies CASSLMGQASYEQYF.

Notes on this clone: The junction shows a germline mismatch at one end, possibly a read error. The chain carries TRBV28 and TRBJ2-3; D ambiguous. There are 14 residues in the CDR3. Germline V gene lookup returns CDR1 MDHEN and CDR2 SYDVKM. The CDR3 DNA reads as TGTGCCACCAGTCCTGGCGGAGCGACAGATACGCAGTATTTT. This translates into CATSPGGATDTQYF. The variable domain in full, completed from reference TRBV28 and TRBJ2-3, reads DVKVTQSSRYLVKRTGEKVFLECVQDMDHENMFWYRQDPGLGLRLIYFSYDVKMKEKGDIPEGYSVSREKKERFSLILESASTNQTSMYLCATSPGGATDTQYFGPGTRLTVL.

This clone was picked up one time. The chain carries TRBV13 and TRBJ2-1, with 7 nucleotides matching TRBD1. CDR1 is PRHDT, CDR2 FYEKMQ, per germline (reference sequence). J was trimmed by 7 bases and V by 4 bases; bases with no gene match: 7. This CDR3 has 14 amino acids. CDR3 region: CASSSPTGRNEQFF. Here the CDR3 DNA reads TGTGCCAGCAGCTCCCCGACAGGGCGGAATGAGCAGTTCTTC.

This chain connects TRBV9 to TRBJ2-7, with 7 bases that match TRBD1. The CDR3 extends over 15 amino acids. Trimming at V came to 0 bases and at J to 3 bases, leaving 6 bases not matched to a gene. Germline loops: CDR1 SGDLS, CDR2 YYNGEE. CDR3 protein: CASSVDPTGVYEQYF. Here the CDR3 DNA reads TGTGCCAGCAGCGTAGATCCCACAGGGGTCTACGAGCAGTACTTC.

The chain recombines TRBV5-6 with TRBJ2-4; 8 bases agree with TRBD2. V lost 1 base to trimming and J lost 4 bases; unmatched junction nucleotides: 10. The CDR3 consists of 17 residues. CDR1 and CDR2 (germline): SGHDT, YYEEEE. CDR3 DNA sequence: TGTGCCAGCAGCTTGTCTGGGACTAGTATCCAAAAAAACATTCAGTACTTC. This codes for CASSLSGTSIQKNIQYF.

The chain employs TRBV6-6 and TRBJ2-5; 8 bases map to TRBD2. Per the germline V gene, CDR1 is MNHNY and CDR2 is SVGAGI (reference sequence). This CDR3 has 12 residues. The V and J ends lost 5 bases and 9 bases, in that order; junction bases with no gene match: 5. The CDR3 protein is CASSPGGASQYF. The CDR3, as DNA: TGTGCCAGCAGTCCCGGGGGGGCCTCCCAGTACTTC.

This clone was found many times. The J gene is TRBJ2-7, the V gene TRBV5-4; maybe TRBD2 (5 bases). The V end lost 2 bases, the J end lost 0 bases, and 12 bases lay between the germline ends. Per germline, CDR1 SGHNT and CDR2 YYREEE (reference sequence). This CDR3 is 15 amino acids long. The CDR3 region is CASSFAGESSYEQYF. CDR3 in DNA: TGTGCCAGCAGCTTTGCCGGGGAGAGCTCCTACGAGCAGTACTTC.

The chain employs TRBV6-5 and TRBJ2-7, with D tentatively TRBD2 (6 bases). This CDR3 is 15 amino acids long. Trimming took off 5 bases at V and 6 bases at J, with 20 bases between the two ends. Germline CDR1 reads MNHEY; CDR2 reads SVGAGI. In DNA, the CDR3 is TGTGCCAGCAGTCCCCCAGGAGGGCCGGGGATCGAGCAGTACTTC. Protein product: CASSPPGGPGIEQYF.

This chain connects TRBV19 to TRBJ2-7; D could derive from TRBD1 or TRBD2 (5 bases each). Germline V gives CDR1 LNHDA, CDR2 SQIVND (reference sequence). The CDR3 sequence is 14 residues long. Trimming left V 4 bases short and J 1 base short, with 11 bases between. The CDR3 DNA sequence: TGTGCCAGTAGTAGAGGGGTAGGTTCCTACGAGCAGTACTTC. It codes for CASSRGVGSYEQYF.

This clone has at least ten counts. The rearrangement joins TRBV2 to TRBJ2-1; 10 bases align to TRBD2. V was pared by 6 bases and J by 8 bases, with 10 bases of the junction left unmatched. CDR1 is SNHLY, CDR2 FYNNEI, per germline. The length of the CDR3 is 15 residues. The CDR3 protein is CASSSLAGVSDEQFF. The DNA of the CDR3 is TGTGCCAGCAGCTCTCTAGCGGGAGTTAGCGATGAGCAGTTCTTC.

The chain is built from TRBV5-1 and TRBJ1-2; no firm D call. Per the germline V gene, CDR1 is SGHRS and CDR2 is YFSETQ. This CDR3 has 15 amino acids. V lost 4 bases, J lost 4 bases, and 17 bases lay in between. CDR3 sequence (DNA): TGCGCCAGCAGCAACTCTCCCCCCGAAGCCTATGGCTACACCTTC. It specifies CASSNSPPEAYGYTF.